What follows describes a single T cell receptor beta chain. Its antigen remains unknown. The cohort excluded patients with autoimmune disease history or systemic immunosuppression. TCRdb's copy holds only in-frame clones and misses some; the assay was immunoSEQ multiplex PCR. This table holds fewer than 40,000 clones, around 86% found once. The data were obtained in a study of OX40 agonist ivuxolimab in advanced cancers. Study in general: The dose-escalation cohort had hepatocellular carcinoma, melanoma, renal cell or head and neck cancer. Overall study results and limits: Certain nonresponders additionally had low normalized T-cell clonal expansion.

CDR3 length: 15 residues. Between the trimmed V and J ends, which lost 4 bases and 5 bases, there was a span of 14 bases. Germline V gene lookup returns CDR1 SNHLY and CDR2 FYNNEI. The chain links TRBV2 to TRBJ2-2; D may be TRBD2 (5 bases). This receptor was identified in an adult with an advanced solid tumor such as melanoma, head and neck, liver or kidney cancer. The sample was CD4+ or CD8+ T cells sorted from blood, taken in a trial of the OX40 agonist ivuxolimab. The CDR3 bases are TGTGCCAGCAGTGGGCTAGCTCAAGATACCGGGGAGCTGTTTTTT. This translates into CASSGLAQDTGELFF.